Detailed here is one TCR beta chain. These data are taken from a study of blood T cell repertoires in COVID-19. Study summary: Specimens from acute and convalescent COVID-19 originated in the United States, Italy and Spain.

Trimming cost V 3 bases and J 1 base, with 9 bases left between them. CDR3 length: 14 residues. The germline V gene encodes CDR1 MGHDK and CDR2 SYGVNS. Repertoires were generated with immunoSEQ multiplex PCR, while TCRdb's copy carries only in-frame clones and drops some. Of about 73,000 clones in the sample, about 88% were seen once. The clonotype was recovered from an elderly man with acute or convalescent COVID-19. The rearrangement links TRBV25-1 to TRBJ2-5; TRBD1 might be the D (5 bases). Sequenced sample: peripheral blood. CDR3 residues: CASSDADSQETQYF. In nucleotides, the CDR3 is TGTGCCAGCAGTGACGCTGACAGCCAAGAGACCCAGTACTTC.